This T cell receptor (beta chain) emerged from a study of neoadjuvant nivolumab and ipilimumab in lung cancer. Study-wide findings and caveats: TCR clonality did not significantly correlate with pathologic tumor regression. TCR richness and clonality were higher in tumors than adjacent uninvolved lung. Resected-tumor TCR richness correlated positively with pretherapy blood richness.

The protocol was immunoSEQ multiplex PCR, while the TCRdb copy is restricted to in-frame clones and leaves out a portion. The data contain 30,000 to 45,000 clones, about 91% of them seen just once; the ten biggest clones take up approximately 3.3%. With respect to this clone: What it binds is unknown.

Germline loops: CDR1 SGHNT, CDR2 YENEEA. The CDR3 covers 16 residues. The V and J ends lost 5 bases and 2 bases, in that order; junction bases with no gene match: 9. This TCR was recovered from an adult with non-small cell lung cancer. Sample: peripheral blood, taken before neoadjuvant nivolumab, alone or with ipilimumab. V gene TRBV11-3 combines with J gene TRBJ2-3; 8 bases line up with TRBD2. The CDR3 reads CASSRSGSGNTDTQYF. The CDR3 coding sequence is TGTGCCAGCAGCCGTTCTGGTAGCGGGAACACAGATACGCAGTATTTT.